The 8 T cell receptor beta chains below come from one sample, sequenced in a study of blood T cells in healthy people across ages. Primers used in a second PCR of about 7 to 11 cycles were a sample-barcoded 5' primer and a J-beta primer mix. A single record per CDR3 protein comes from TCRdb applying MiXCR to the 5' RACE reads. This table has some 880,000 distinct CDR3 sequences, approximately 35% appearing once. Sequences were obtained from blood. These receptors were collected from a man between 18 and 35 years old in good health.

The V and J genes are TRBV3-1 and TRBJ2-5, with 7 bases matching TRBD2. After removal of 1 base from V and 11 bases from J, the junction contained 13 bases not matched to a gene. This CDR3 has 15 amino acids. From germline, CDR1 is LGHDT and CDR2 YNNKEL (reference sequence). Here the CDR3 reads CASSQVTASGNEQYF. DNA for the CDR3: TGTGCCAGCAGCCAAGTGACGGCTAGCGGTAATGAGCAGTACTTC.

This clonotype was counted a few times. The CDR3: CAWRRTAYNEQFF. The CDR3 coding sequence is TGTGCCTGGAGACGAACAGCCTACAATGAGCAGTTCTTC. The chain is built from TRBV30 and TRBJ2-1; D is ambiguous. Germline V gene data show CDR1 as GTSNPN and CDR2 as SVGIG (reference sequence). This CDR3 region has 13 residues. The V end was cut by 3 bases, the J end by 2 bases, with 8 bases between.

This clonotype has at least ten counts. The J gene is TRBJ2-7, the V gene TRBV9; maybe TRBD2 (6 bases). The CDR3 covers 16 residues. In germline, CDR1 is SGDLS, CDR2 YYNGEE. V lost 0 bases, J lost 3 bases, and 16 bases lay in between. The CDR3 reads CASSVGAGKKDYEQYF. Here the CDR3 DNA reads TGTGCCAGCAGCGTAGGAGCGGGTAAGAAAGACTACGAGCAGTACTTC. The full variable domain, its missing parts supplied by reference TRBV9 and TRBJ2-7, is DSGVTQTPKHLITATGQRVTLRCSPRSGDLSVYWYQQSLDQGLQFLIQYYNGEERAKGNILERFSAQQFPDLHSELNLSSLELGDSALYFCASSVGAGKKDYEQYFGPGTRLTVT.

The CDR3 protein is CASSSESGCRTYF. The CDR3 coding sequence is TGTGCCAGCAGTTCGGAGTCAGGCTGTCGGACGTACTTC. The rearrangement uses TRBV6-2 or TRBV6-3 and TRBJ2-7; D is ambiguous. The CDR3 sequence is 13 residues long. From germline, CDR1 is MNHEY and CDR2 SVGEGT. V was shortened by 4 bases and J by 12 bases, with 19 bases between the two germline ends.

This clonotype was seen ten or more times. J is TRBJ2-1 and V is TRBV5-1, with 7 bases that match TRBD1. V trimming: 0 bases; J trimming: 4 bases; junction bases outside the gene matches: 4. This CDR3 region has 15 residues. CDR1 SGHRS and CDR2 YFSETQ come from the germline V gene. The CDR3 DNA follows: TGCGCCAGCAGCTTGGACGGACAGGATTACAATGAGCAGTTCTTC. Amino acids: CASSLDGQDYNEQFF.

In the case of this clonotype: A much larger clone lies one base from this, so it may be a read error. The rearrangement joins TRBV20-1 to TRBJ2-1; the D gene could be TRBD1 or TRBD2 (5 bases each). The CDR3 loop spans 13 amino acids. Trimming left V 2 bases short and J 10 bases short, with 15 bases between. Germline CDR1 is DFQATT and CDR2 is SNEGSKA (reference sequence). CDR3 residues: CSARPWGYYEQFF. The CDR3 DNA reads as TGCAGTGCTAGACCGTGGGGGTACTACGAGCAGTTCTTC.

In DNA form, the CDR3 reads TGTGCCAGCCCCGACCCCCTTAGACAGGTACCCCACAATGAGCAGTTCTTC. It yields the protein CASPDPLRQVPHNEQFF. The chain has TRBV6-1 and TRBJ2-1, with a possible D match to TRBD1 (6 bases). The CDR3 extends over 17 amino acids. Germline V lookup: CDR1 MNHNS, CDR2 SASEGT. The V and J ends lost 8 bases and 5 bases respectively, with 25 bases between them.

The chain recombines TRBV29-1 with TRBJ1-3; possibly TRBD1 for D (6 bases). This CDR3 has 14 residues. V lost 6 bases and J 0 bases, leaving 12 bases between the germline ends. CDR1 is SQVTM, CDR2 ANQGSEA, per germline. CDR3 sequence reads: CSVMDSSSGNTIYF. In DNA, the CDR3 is TGCAGCGTGATGGACAGCTCCTCTGGAAACACCATATATTTT.